The 30 T cell receptor beta chains reported below all come from one sample, sequenced in a study of T cell responses to AZD1222 COVID-19 vaccine. Here immunoSEQ multiplex PCR was the method, and the copy in TCRdb shows in-frame clones only, minus some. This sample has roughly 130,000 clones, with 90% to 95% found just once. Sample: peripheral blood, taken on day 0 of AZD1222 vaccination. The receptors were gathered from an adult in good health.

Worth noting for this clone: The identical CDR3 is also encoded by other nucleotide sequences in the sample. This chain joins TRBV7-3 and TRBJ1-6, with no clear D. Per germline, CDR1 SGHTA and CDR2 FQGTGA. V was shortened by 0 bases and J by 10 bases, with 7 bases between the two germline ends. The CDR3 loop spans 13 amino acids. The CDR3 sequence is CASSLTPGSPLHF. DNA of the CDR3: TGTGCCAGCAGCTTAACGCCGGGATCACCCCTCCACTTT.

The gene calls are TRBV30 and TRBJ1-2; no definite D call. CDR3 length equals 13 residues. Germline CDR1 is GTSNPN and CDR2 is SVGIG (reference sequence). The V gene lost 4 bases and the J gene lost 3 bases, with 12 bases spanning the gap. The CDR3 bases are TGTGCCTGGACCTCGGTAGCTGACTATGGCTACACCTTC. Its translation: CAWTSVADYGYTF.

As DNA, the CDR3 is TGTGCCAGCAGCCCCTTGGGACAGGGGTGGGTAGGACCCCTCCACTTT. Translation gives CASSPLGQGWVGPLHF. The chain recombines TRBV27 with TRBJ1-6, with TRBD1 identical over 10 bases. This CDR3 has 16 amino acids. Germline V CDR1 and CDR2: MNHEY, SMNVEV (reference sequence). The trim removed 6 bases at V and 12 bases at J, leaving 14 bases unmatched.

V and J are TRBV7-9 and TRBJ2-5, with 8 nucleotides matching TRBD2. CDR1 and CDR2 from the germline V gene are SEHNR and FQNEAQ (reference sequence). V lost 1 base and J lost 3; bases outside the gene matches: 4. The CDR3 runs to 15 residues. CDR3: CASSLGVTSEETQYF. CDR3 nucleotide sequence: TGTGCCAGCAGCTTAGGTGTGACTAGCGAAGAGACCCAGTACTTC. Together with reference TRBV7-9 and TRBJ2-5, the CDR3 gives the full variable domain: DTGVSQNPRHKITKRGQNVTFRCDPISEHNRLYWYRQTLGQGPEFLTYFQNEAQLEKSRLLSDRFSAERPKGSFSTLEIQRTEQGDSAMYLCASSLGVTSEETQYFGPGTRLLVL.

The DNA of the CDR3 is TGTGCCAGCAGTTACTCGGGTGAGGGGGCCAACGTCCTGACTTTC. Protein: CASSYSGEGANVLTF. This chain uses TRBV6-5 with TRBJ2-6, with D hard to call. Germline V CDR1 and CDR2: MNHEY, SVGAGI. The ends were cut back, 0 bases at V and 4 bases at J, with 7 bases in the middle. The CDR3 extends over 15 amino acids.

The CDR3 here is CASSQPDRFQSEAFF. Written as DNA, the CDR3 is TGTGCCAGCAGCCAACCGGACAGGTTCCAATCTGAAGCTTTCTTT. V is TRBV3-1 (or the pseudogene TRBV3-2) and J is TRBJ1-1, with TRBD1 identical over 7 bases. The germline gives CDR1 LGHDT, CDR2 YNNKEL (reference sequence). The CDR3 has 15 amino acids. Losses at the gene ends were 2 bases for V and 6 bases for J; bases not matched to a gene: 9.

The chain couples TRBV11-2 to TRBJ1-1, with unresolved D. V was pared by 5 bases and J by 8 bases, with 15 bases between. The CDR3 is 13 amino acids. Germline V gene sequence: CDR1 SGHAT, CDR2 FQNNGV. The DNA of the CDR3 is TGTGCCAGCAGCCCCTCTCAGGCAGGAGAAGCTTTCTTT. Amino acids: CASSPSQAGEAFF.

The rearrangement links TRBV2 to TRBJ2-3; TRBD2 aligns across 10 bases. Germline assignment: CDR1 SNHLY and CDR2 FYNNEI. Trimming at V came to 8 bases and at J to 5 bases, leaving 10 bases not matched to a gene. This CDR3 is 15 amino acids long. The CDR3: CASADVLAGLDTQYF. CDR3 nucleotide sequence: TGTGCCAGCGCCGATGTACTAGCGGGACTAGATACGCAGTATTTT.

The gene calls are TRBV10-1 and TRBJ2-3; no clear D gene. CDR1 and CDR2 from the germline V gene are WNHNN and SYGVQD (reference sequence). V was shortened by 2 bases and J by 1 base, with 10 bases between the two germline ends. The CDR3 is 15 residues long. The CDR3 spells CASSEVKYGTDTQYF. The DNA for the CDR3 is TGCGCCAGCAGTGAGGTGAAATACGGCACAGATACGCAGTATTTT.

This sequence joins TRBV5-1 and TRBJ2-7, with 7 bases lining up with TRBD2. The J segment lost 1 base and the V segment lost 1 base, leaving 11 bases of the junction unmatched. This CDR3 is built from 17 residues. Looked up from germline, CDR1 is SGHRS and CDR2 is YFSETQ. DNA of the CDR3: TGCGCCAGCAGCTTGATGACGGGGGGAACCCGTTCCTACGAGCAGTACTTC. Its translation is CASSLMTGGTRSYEQYF. Filled out from reference TRBV5-1 and TRBJ2-7, the complete variable domain reads KAGVTQTPRYLIKTRGQQVTLSCSPISGHRSVSWYQQTPGQGLQFLFEYFSETQRNKGNFPGRFSGRQFSNSRSEMNVSTLELGDSALYLCASSLMTGGTRSYEQYFGPGTRLTVT.

This chain uses TRBV5-4 with TRBJ2-5; 7 bases map to TRBD1. There are 12 residues in the CDR3. The germline gives CDR1 SGHNT, CDR2 YYREEE (reference sequence). Losses at the gene ends were 5 bases for V and 8 bases for J; bases not matched to a gene: 6. CDR3: CASSLDRETQYF. The CDR3 coding sequence is TGTGCCAGCAGTCTAGACAGGGAAACCCAGTACTTC.

The CDR3 DNA sequence: TGTGCCAGCAGCCAAGTACAGGGGACATGGAACACTGAAGCTTTCTTT. It is translated as CASSQVQGTWNTEAFF. The chain carries TRBV14 and TRBJ1-1, with 7 nucleotides matching TRBD1. CDR3 length: 16 residues. V trimming: 1 base; J trimming: 1 base; junction bases outside the gene matches: 6. Per the germline V gene, CDR1 is SGHDN and CDR2 is FVKESK.

The gene calls are TRBV6-1 and TRBJ2-2, with a tentative D call TRBD1 (5 bases). CDR3 length equals 16 residues. With 3 bases removed from V and 4 bases from J, the gap between germline ends came to 15 bases. The germline V gene has CDR1 MNHNS and CDR2 SASEGT. CDR3 nucleotide sequence: TGTGCCAGCAGTGATTGGGCCCCTCAGGGCACCGGGGAGCTGTTTTTT. Protein product: CASSDWAPQGTGELFF.

V usage is TRBV6-4 and J usage is TRBJ1-1; D is perhaps TRBD1 (6 bases). V lost 5 bases and J 1 base, leaving 11 bases between the germline ends. The CDR3 runs 14 residues. Germline V lookup: CDR1 MRHNA, CDR2 SNTAGT. Here the CDR3 reads CASSPTGRNTEAFF. Written as DNA, the CDR3 is TGTGCCAGCAGTCCGACAGGACGGAACACTGAAGCTTTCTTT.

The V call is TRBV4-1, the J call TRBJ1-2; TRBD1 might be the D (5 bases). The CDR3 totals 14 residues. Germline CDR1 is MGHRA and CDR2 is YSYEKL. The germline V and J ends were trimmed by 4 bases and 4 bases, with 13 bases remaining between them. The CDR3 spells CASSLPTGFYGYTF. The CDR3 DNA is TGCGCCAGCAGCCTCCCCACAGGATTCTATGGCTACACCTTC.

The chain recombines TRBV11-2 with TRBJ1-2; TRBD1 might be the D (5 bases). Trimming took 4 bases from V and 2 from J, leaving 17 bases between them. Germline-derived CDR1 and CDR2 are SGHAT and FQNNGV. The CDR3 sequence is 16 residues long. CDR3 bases: TGTGCCAGCAGCTCGACGTCCAGGGTGCTCAACTATGGCTACACCTTC. Translating gives CASSSTSRVLNYGYTF.

The rearrangement links TRBV7-2 to TRBJ2-7; TRBD2 aligns across 12 bases. Trimming removed 2 bases from V and 9 bases from J; junction bases left unmatched: 8. This CDR3 has 15 amino acids. In germline, CDR1 is SGHTA, CDR2 FQGNSA. CDR3 region: CASSLIASGGAGQYF. The CDR3 nucleotides are TGTGCCAGCAGCTTAATCGCTAGCGGGGGGGCTGGGCAGTACTTC. Filled out from reference TRBV7-2 and TRBJ2-7, the complete variable domain reads GAGVSQSPSNKVTEKGKDVELRCDPISGHTALYWYRQSLGQGLEFLIYFQGNSAPDKSGLPSDRFSAERTGGSVSTLTIQRTQQEDSAVYLCASSLIASGGAGQYFGPGTRLTVT.

There are a few counts of this clone. The rearrangement uses TRBV5-4 and TRBJ1-2, with D possibly being TRBD1 (5 bases). V lost 4 bases and J 4 bases, leaving 14 bases between the germline ends. Germline assignment: CDR1 SGHNT and CDR2 YYREEE (reference sequence). The CDR3 is 14 amino acids. The CDR3 region is CASSPGDARYGYTF. Here the CDR3 DNA reads TGTGCCAGCAGCCCTGGGGACGCCCGCTATGGCTACACCTTC.

The chain couples TRBV9 to TRBJ2-5, with 9 bases that match TRBD2. CDR1 and CDR2 (germline): SGDLS, YYNGEE. Germline trimming cut 0 bases from V and 5 bases from J; bases unmatched to any gene: 17. The CDR3 spans 19 residues. In DNA, the CDR3 is TGTGCCAGCAGCGTAGCCGTGGGCTTAGCGGGAGAAGGGGGGGAGACCCAGTACTTC. Protein: CASSVAVGLAGEGGETQYF.

V gene TRBV28 combines with J gene TRBJ1-5; no reliable D call. V shed 6 bases and J shed 6 bases, with 15 bases lying between them. The CDR3 extends over 14 amino acids. The germline V gene encodes CDR1 MDHEN and CDR2 SYDVKM. Here the CDR3 DNA reads TGTGCCAGCAGCCCAGAGGTTGTGGTTCAGCCCCAGCATTTT. It encodes CASSPEVVVQPQHF.

The chain employs TRBV5-1 and TRBJ1-2; D is possibly TRBD1 (6 bases). Trimming took off 1 base at V and 7 bases at J, with 8 bases between the two ends. The CDR3 is made up of 12 amino acids. Germline CDR1 and CDR2: SGHRS and YFSETQ. CDR3 coding DNA: TGCGCCAGCAGCTTGTCAGGGGTTGGCTACACCTTC. This encodes CASSLSGVGYTF.

This chain joins TRBV7-2 and TRBJ1-2; D perhaps matches TRBD1 (5 bases). This CDR3 is built from 14 residues. CDR1 and CDR2 from the germline V gene are SGHTA and FQGNSA. V lost 0 bases to trimming and J lost 4 bases, with 9 bases between them. The CDR3 here is CASSLARGAYGYTF. The CDR3 coding sequence is TGTGCCAGCAGCTTAGCCCGTGGGGCCTATGGCTACACCTTC.

The V gene is TRBV7-2, the J gene TRBJ2-3; TRBD2 agrees at 7 bases. Germline V gives CDR1 SGHTA, CDR2 FQGNSA. Trimming took 6 bases from V and 10 from J; bases not matched to a gene: 10. CDR3 length equals 13 residues. The CDR3 DNA is TGTGCCAGCAGGGTGCCGGGACTAAGGGCGCAGTATTTT. Protein sequence: CASRVPGLRAQYF.

This chain connects TRBV7-3 to TRBJ1-6; TRBD1 aligns across 7 bases. This CDR3 has 14 amino acids. The germline gives CDR1 SGHTA, CDR2 FQGTGA. Unmatched junction bases numbered 6, after V lost 6 bases and J lost 7 bases. In nucleotides, the CDR3 is TGTGCCAGCAGTGACAGGGCCGGGAATTCACCCCTCCACTTT. This codes for CASSDRAGNSPLHF.

V usage is TRBV2 and J usage is TRBJ1-1, with 9 bases that match TRBD1. V trimming: 8 bases; J trimming: 5 bases; junction bases outside the gene matches: 9. Germline V CDR1 and CDR2: SNHLY, FYNNEI. The CDR3 spans 14 residues. This CDR3 reads CASGEQGARTEAFF. The CDR3, as DNA: TGTGCCAGCGGAGAACAGGGGGCGCGAACTGAAGCTTTCTTT. The full variable domain, completed using reference TRBV2 and TRBJ1-1, is EPEVTQTPSHQVTQMGQEVILRCVPISNHLYFYWYRQILGQKVEFLVSFYNNEISEKSEIFDDQFSVERPDGSNFTLKIRSTKLEDSAMYFCASGEQGARTEAFFGQGTRLTVV.

The gene calls are TRBV7-3 and TRBJ2-3; D uncertain. Trimming removed 6 bases at V and 0 bases at J, with 10 bases between. Germline V lookup: CDR1 SGHTA, CDR2 FQGTGA. CDR3 length: 14 residues. The CDR3 sequence is CASRGSTSTDTQYF. DNA of the CDR3: TGTGCCAGCAGGGGGTCCACTAGCACAGATACGCAGTATTTT. The whole variable domain, remainder taken from reference TRBV7-3 and TRBJ2-3, is GAGVSQTPSNKVTEKGKYVELRCDPISGHTALYWYRQSLGQGPEFLIYFQGTGAADDSGLPNDRFFAVRPEGSVSTLKIQRTERGDSAVYLCASRGSTSTDTQYFGPGTRLTVL.

In this sample, this clone turned up once. V gene TRBV5-1 combines with J gene TRBJ2-5; D possibly matches TRBD1 or TRBD2 (5 bases each). V lost 10 bases, J lost 3 bases, and 19 bases lay in between. The germline V gene has CDR1 SGHRS and CDR2 YFSETQ. The CDR3 covers 14 residues. DNA for the CDR3: TGCGCCTCTGGACCCGGGACGACGAAAGAGACCCAGTACTTC. Translated, it gives CASGPGTTKETQYF. The full variable domain, its missing parts supplied by reference TRBV5-1 and TRBJ2-5, is KAGVTQTPRYLIKTRGQQVTLSCSPISGHRSVSWYQQTPGQGLQFLFEYFSETQRNKGNFPGRFSGRQFSNSRSEMNVSTLELGDSALYLCASGPGTTKETQYFGPGTRLLVL.

The chain employs TRBV7-3 and TRBJ2-7; D tentatively reads TRBD1 or TRBD2 (5 bases each). CDR3 length equals 16 residues. Trimming cost V 5 bases and J 2 bases, with 19 bases left between them. CDR1 SGHTA and CDR2 FQGTGA come from the germline V gene. CDR3 loop: CASSPSSLRGTYEQYF. CDR3 bases: TGTGCCAGCAGCCCCTCATCTCTGAGGGGAACCTACGAGCAGTACTTC.

The V and J genes are TRBV10-3 and TRBJ1-4; TRBD1 aligns across 9 bases. Unmatched junction bases numbered 12, after V lost 7 bases and J lost 6 bases. The CDR3 totals 16 residues. The germline V gene has CDR1 ENHRY and CDR2 SYGVKD. CDR3 DNA: TGTGCCATCATGGGTCGGGCGGACAGGGGAGATGAAAAACTGTTTTTT. It yields the protein CAIMGRADRGDEKLFF.

The rearrangement joins TRBV6-5 to TRBJ2-7, with no clear D. Germline V gene lookup returns CDR1 MNHEY and CDR2 SVGAGI. This CDR3 comprises 13 residues. Between the trimmed V and J ends, which lost 10 bases and 3 bases, there was a span of 16 bases. The CDR3 DNA reads TGTGCCACCTCAAGATACAGCAACTACGAGCAGTACTTC. The encoded protein is CATSRYSNYEQYF.